The T cell receptor beta chain under discussion was sequenced for a study of molecular identifiers for immune sequencing clone quantification. Study-level points and caveats: In CMV-specific effectors, clones above 20 copies held over 99% of molecules; naive, under 1%.

TCRdb redid the calling of the PCR reads with MiXCR, one entry per CDR3 protein. The data show hundreds of thousands of distinct CDR3 sequences, roughly 24% seen once. This CDR3 spans 13 amino acids. V was pared by 8 bases and J by 2 bases, with 13 bases between. Germline V gives CDR1 LNHDA, CDR2 SQIVND (reference sequence). This clonotype occurred a few times. The antigen is unknown. Sequencing was done on a sample of naive CD8+ T cells from blood, with Jurkat cell RNA spiked in. The subset here: FACS-sorted CD8+CD4-CCR7+CD45RA+ naive T cells. The receptor comes from a human donor in good health. Some libraries in this study had Jurkat cell RNA spiked in. The chain recombines TRBV19 with TRBJ2-7; D may be TRBD2 (6 bases). CDR3 residues: CASGKGLTYEQYF. The DNA for the CDR3 is TGTGCCAGTGGGAAGGGACTTACCTACGAGCAGTACTTC.